This TCR beta chain was recorded in a study of control samples from healthy donors and cancer patients. V dropped 5 bases and J dropped 4 bases, with 10 bases sitting between them. This CDR3 has 13 residues. Produced via immunoSEQ multiplex PCR; TCRdb's table is partial and in-frame only. This sample has approximately 150,000 clones, with around nine tenths found just once. The clonotype was recovered from a young man in good health. The chain joins TRBV12-3 or TRBV12-4 to TRBJ2-3, with D perhaps matching TRBD1 or TRBD2 (5 bases each). Sequenced sample: blood. CDR3 nucleotides: TGTGCCAGCAGTGAACTAGGGGCAGATACGCAGTATTTT. Its translation: CASSELGADTQYF.